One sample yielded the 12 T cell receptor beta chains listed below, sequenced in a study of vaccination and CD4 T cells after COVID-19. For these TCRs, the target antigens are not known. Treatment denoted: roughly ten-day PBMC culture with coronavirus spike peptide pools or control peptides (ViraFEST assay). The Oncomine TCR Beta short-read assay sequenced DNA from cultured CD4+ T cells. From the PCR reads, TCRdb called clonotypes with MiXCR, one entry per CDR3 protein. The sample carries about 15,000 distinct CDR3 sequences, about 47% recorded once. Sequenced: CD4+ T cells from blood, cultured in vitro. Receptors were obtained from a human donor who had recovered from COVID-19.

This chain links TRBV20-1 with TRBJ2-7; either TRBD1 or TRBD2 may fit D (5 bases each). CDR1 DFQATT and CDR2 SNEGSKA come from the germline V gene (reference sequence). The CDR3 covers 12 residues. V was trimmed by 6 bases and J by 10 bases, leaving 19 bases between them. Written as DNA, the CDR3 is TGCAGTGCACGGGACCACGAGGACGTCCAGTACTTC. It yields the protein CSARDHEDVQYF.

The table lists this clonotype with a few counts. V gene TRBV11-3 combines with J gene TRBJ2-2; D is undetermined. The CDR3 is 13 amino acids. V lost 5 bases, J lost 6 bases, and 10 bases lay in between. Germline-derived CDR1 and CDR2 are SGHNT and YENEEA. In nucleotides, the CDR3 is TGTGCCAGCAGCCCTACTATATCCGGGGAGCTGTTTTTT. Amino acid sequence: CASSPTISGELFF.

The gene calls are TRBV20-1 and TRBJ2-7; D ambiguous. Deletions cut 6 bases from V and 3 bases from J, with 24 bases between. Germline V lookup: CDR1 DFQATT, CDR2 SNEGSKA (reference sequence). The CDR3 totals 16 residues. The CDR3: CSAISPALVSFYEQYF. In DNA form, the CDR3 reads TGCAGTGCCATTTCCCCAGCATTGGTCTCTTTCTACGAGCAGTACTTC.

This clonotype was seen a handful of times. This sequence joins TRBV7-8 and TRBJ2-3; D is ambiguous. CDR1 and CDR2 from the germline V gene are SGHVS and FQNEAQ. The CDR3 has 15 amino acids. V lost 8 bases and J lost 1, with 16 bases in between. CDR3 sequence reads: CASCPWLGRTDTQYF. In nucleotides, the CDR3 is TGTGCCAGCTGTCCATGGTTAGGCCGCACAGATACGCAGTATTTT.

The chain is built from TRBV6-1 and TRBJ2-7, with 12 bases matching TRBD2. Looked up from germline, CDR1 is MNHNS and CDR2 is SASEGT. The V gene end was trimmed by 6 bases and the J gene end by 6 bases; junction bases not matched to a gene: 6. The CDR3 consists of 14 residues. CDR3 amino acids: CASRRLAGVPEQYF. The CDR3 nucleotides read TGTGCCAGCAGGAGACTAGCGGGAGTTCCCGAGCAGTACTTC.

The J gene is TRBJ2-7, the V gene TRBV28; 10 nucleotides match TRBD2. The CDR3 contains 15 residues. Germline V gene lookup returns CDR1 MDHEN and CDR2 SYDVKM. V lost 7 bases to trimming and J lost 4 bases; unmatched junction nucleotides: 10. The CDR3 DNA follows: TGTGCCAGCAAGATATCGCTAGCGGGAGAATACGAGCAGTACTTC. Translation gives CASKISLAGEYEQYF.

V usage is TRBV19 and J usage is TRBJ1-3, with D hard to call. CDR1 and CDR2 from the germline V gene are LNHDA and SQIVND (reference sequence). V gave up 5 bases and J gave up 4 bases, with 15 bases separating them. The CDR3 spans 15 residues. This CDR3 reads CASSPLPGLGNTIYF. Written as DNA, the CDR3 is TGTGCCAGTAGTCCTCTGCCTGGCCTCGGAAACACCATATATTTT.

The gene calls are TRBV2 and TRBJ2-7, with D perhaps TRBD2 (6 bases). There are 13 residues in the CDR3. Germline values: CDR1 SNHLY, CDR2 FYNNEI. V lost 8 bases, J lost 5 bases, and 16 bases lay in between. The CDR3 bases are TGTGCCAGCCGTCGGGGAACGGGGGACGAGCAGTACTTC. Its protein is CASRRGTGDEQYF.

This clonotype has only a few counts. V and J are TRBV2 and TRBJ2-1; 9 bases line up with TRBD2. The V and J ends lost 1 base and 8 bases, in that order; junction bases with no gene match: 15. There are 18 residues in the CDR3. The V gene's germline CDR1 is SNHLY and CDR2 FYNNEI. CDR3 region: CASSEVGGVAGGPHEQFF. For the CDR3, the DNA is TGTGCCAGCAGTGAAGTCGGCGGAGTGGCGGGAGGGCCTCATGAGCAGTTCTTC. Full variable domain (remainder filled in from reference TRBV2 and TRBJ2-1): EPEVTQTPSHQVTQMGQEVILRCVPISNHLYFYWYRQILGQKVEFLVSFYNNEISEKSEIFDDQFSVERPDGSNFTLKIRSTKLEDSAMYFCASSEVGGVAGGPHEQFFGPGTRLTVL.

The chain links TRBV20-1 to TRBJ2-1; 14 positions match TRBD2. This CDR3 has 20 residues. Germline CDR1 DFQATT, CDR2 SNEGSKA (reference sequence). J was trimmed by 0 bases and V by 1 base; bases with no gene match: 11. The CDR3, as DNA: TGCAGTGCTAGAGCCCCCCCGGGACTAGCGGGAGCCTACTCCTACAATGAGCAGTTCTTC. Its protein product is CSARAPPGLAGAYSYNEQFF.

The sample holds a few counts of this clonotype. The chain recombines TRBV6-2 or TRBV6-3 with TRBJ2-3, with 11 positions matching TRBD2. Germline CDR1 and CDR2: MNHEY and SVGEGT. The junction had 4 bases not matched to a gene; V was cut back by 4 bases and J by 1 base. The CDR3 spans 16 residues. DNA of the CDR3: TGTGCCAGCAGTTCTAGGACTAGCGGGCGCACAGATACGCAGTATTTT. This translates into CASSSRTSGRTDTQYF.

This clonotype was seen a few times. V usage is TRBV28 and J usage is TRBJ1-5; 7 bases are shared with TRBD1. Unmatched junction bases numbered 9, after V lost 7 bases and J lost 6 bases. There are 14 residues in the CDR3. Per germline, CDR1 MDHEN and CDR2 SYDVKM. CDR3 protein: CASTWGGTAQPQHF. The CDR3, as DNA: TGTGCCAGCACTTGGGGGGGGACAGCTCAGCCCCAGCATTTT.